This T cell receptor beta chain was recorded in a study of OX40 agonist ivuxolimab in advanced cancers. TCRdb's copy holds only in-frame clones and misses some; the assay was immunoSEQ multiplex PCR. The repertoire holds 37,000 or so clones, with 82% as singletons. A history of autoimmune disease or systemic immunosuppression excluded patients. Deletions cut 0 bases from V and 7 bases from J, with 13 bases between. Germline loops: CDR1 SGHRS, CDR2 YFSETQ. The CDR3 consists of 14 residues. About this clone itself: The antigen remains unidentified.

Findings and limits, study-wide: Partial responders receiving 0.1-3.0 mg/kg showed among the lowest clonal expansion. Researchers report that CD8+ T cells had, on average, more expanded clones than CD4+.

The clonotype originates from an adult with an advanced solid tumor such as melanoma, head and neck, liver or kidney cancer. Sequenced here: CD4+ or CD8+ T cells sorted from blood, sampled in a trial of the OX40 agonist ivuxolimab. The chain recombines TRBV5-1 with TRBJ2-5; no clear D gene. CDR3 bases: TGCGCCAGCAGCTTGGATGTGCTCGATCGGACCCAGTACTTC. Encoded protein: CASSLDVLDRTQYF. The full variable domain, rest sourced from reference TRBV5-1 and TRBJ2-5, is KAGVTQTPRYLIKTRGQQVTLSCSPISGHRSVSWYQQTPGQGLQFLFEYFSETQRNKGNFPGRFSGRQFSNSRSEMNVSTLELGDSALYLCASSLDVLDRTQYFGPGTRLLVL.